The clone carrying this TCR beta chain was picked up one time. The data were obtained in a study of blood T cell repertoires in COVID-19. At the level of the study: T cells, B-cell-depleted T cells, or PBMCs supplied cDNA or gDNA.

The ends were cut back, 1 base at V and 3 bases at J, with 13 bases in the middle. This CDR3 spans 15 amino acids. Germline loops: CDR1 LGHDT, CDR2 YNNKEL (reference sequence). As originally analysed: Reference gene primer amplification yielded estimated nucleated cell counts. Profiling relied on immunoSEQ multiplex PCR, and the TCRdb table lists in-frame clones only, not all of them. For V, J and clone size, that table is used; D and trimming come from the DNA. The sample holds roughly 290,000 clones; 87% are singletons and the top ten take around 7.8%. This TCR was recovered from a woman aged 50 to 65 who had recovered from COVID-19. J is TRBJ2-7 and V is TRBV3-1 (or the pseudogene TRBV3-2); TRBD2 is a possible D gene (5 bases). Sequenced input: peripheral blood. The CDR3 is CASSQAAGAGYEQYF. The DNA for the CDR3 is TGTGCCAGCAGCCAAGCGGCGGGTGCCGGCTACGAGCAGTACTTC.